This is a list of T cell receptor beta chains from one sample in a study of blood T cell repertoires in COVID-19. The protocol was immunoSEQ multiplex PCR, while the TCRdb copy is restricted to in-frame clones and leaves out a portion. This sample has nearly 200,000 clones, with around four fifths found just once. The source material was peripheral blood. Every receptor here comes from a human donor in a cohort sampled during active COVID-19. Both conserved end residues are part of each CDR3. Fields, in order: V gene, J gene, D gene, clone size, CDR3 DNA, CDR3 protein. A D gene is named only where the DNA matches it firmly. Some rows have no size entry. The others give once, few or many, or a class for an expanded clone.

>TRBV7-2|TRBJ2-1|TRBD1|-
TGTGCCAGCAGCTCCAGCGGAAGGACAGGGTGGGATGAGCAGTTCTTC
CASSSSGRTGWDEQFF
>TRBV19|TRBJ1-2|-|-
TGTGCCAGTAGTATAGGCCTGCGGCGTGTCTATGGCTACACCTTC
CASSIGLRRVYGYTF
>TRBV5-1|TRBJ1-1|-|-
TGCGCCAGCAGCTTGACCGGAGACACTGAAGCTTTCTTT
CASSLTGDTEAFF
>TRBV9|TRBJ2-3|-|-
TGTGCCAGCAGCGTAGTCGGATCGGCTAGCTGGACAGATACGCAGTATTTT
CASSVVGSASWTDTQYF
>TRBV18|TRBJ1-3|-|-
TGTGCCAGCTCACCATCAGGGAGAAACACCATATATTTT
CASSPSGRNTIYF
>TRBV19|TRBJ2-5|-|-
TGTGCCACGCAATCAGGGGCTCCCCCGAGGGAGACCCAGTACTTC
CATQSGAPPRETQYF
>TRBV4-2|TRBJ2-3|-|-
TGTGCCAGCAGCCAAAAAACTACGCGGGGTCGCACAGATACGCAGTATTTT
CASSQKTTRGRTDTQYF
>TRBV25-1|TRBJ2-3|-|-
TGTGCCAGCAGTTTGGGAAGCGGTCTCACAGATACGCAGTATTTT
CASSLGSGLTDTQYF
>TRBV30|TRBJ1-2|-|-
TGTGCCTCTCCGAGACAGGACCTGAACTATGGCTACACCTTC
CASPRQDLNYGYTF
>TRBV6-4|TRBJ2-1|-|-
TGTGCCAGCGCACAAGCGGGTCGGGACAATGAGCAGTTCTTC
CASAQAGRDNEQFF
>TRBV6-1|TRBJ1-2|-|-
TGTGCCAGCAGTGAATTCTCACGTTCATACTGGTACACCTTC
CASSEFSRSYWYTF
>TRBV29-1|TRBJ1-1|-|-
TGCAGCGTTGAAAGAACTAACACTGAAGCTTTCTTT
CSVERTNTEAFF
>TRBV7-2|TRBJ1-2|-|-
TGTGCCAGCAGCTTAGTACCAGGGTCCTATGGCTACACCTTC
CASSLVPGSYGYTF
>TRBV5-1|TRBJ1-1|-|few
TGCGCCAGCAGCTTGGCAGGGAACACTGAAGCTTTCTTT
CASSLAGNTEAFF
>TRBV2|TRBJ2-5|TRBD2|-
TGTGCCAGCAGTGCGGAGCGGGGGGGGCAAGAGACCCAGTACTTC
CASSAERGGQETQYF
>TRBV30|TRBJ2-2|-|-
TGTGCCTGGACCGACAGGATAGACACCGGGGAGCTGTTTTTT
CAWTDRIDTGELFF
>TRBV24-1|TRBJ1-2|-|-
TGTGCCACCAGTGATTTCGACACTAACTATGGCTACACCTTC
CATSDFDTNYGYTF
>TRBV5-1|TRBJ1-1|-|-
TGCGCCAGCAGCTCAACAGCGAACACTGAAGCTTTCTTT
CASSSTANTEAFF
>TRBV13|TRBJ2-2|-|-
TGTGCCAGCAGCTCGCCTGCTGGGAGATGGTCCACCGGGGAGCTGTTTTTT
CASSSPAGRWSTGELFF
>TRBV7-9|TRBJ1-2|-|-
TGTGCCAGCAGCTTAGGTCAGGGGTTGGGCTACACCTTC
CASSLGQGLGYTF
>TRBV6-4|TRBJ1-2|-|once
TGTGCCAGCACGGGCTCAGGGAAGGATGGCTACACCTTC
CASTGSGKDGYTF
>TRBV12-3/TRBV12-4|TRBJ2-7|TRBD1|-
TGTGCCAGCAGTCAGACAGGGCACGAGCAGTACTTC
CASSQTGHEQYF
>TRBV3-1/TRBV3-2|TRBJ2-5|TRBD2|-
TGTGCCAGCAGCCAAGGGGAGCGGGGGTGGCAAGAGACCCAGTACTTC
CASSQGERGWQETQYF
>TRBV23-1|TRBJ1-2|TRBD1|-
TGCGCCAGTCCCGCCACCGGGACAGATGATGGCTACACCTTC
CASPATGTDDGYTF
>TRBV10-2|TRBJ2-5|TRBD2|-
TGCGCCAGCAAAAGCACGGGGGGGGGTCAAGAGACCCAGTACTTC
CASKSTGGGQETQYF
>TRBV4-1|TRBJ1-2|TRBD1|once
TGCGCCAGCAGTCTCTCTGGACAGGGCTCTTACTATGGCTACACCTTC
CASSLSGQGSYYGYTF
>TRBV30|TRBJ1-2|-|-
TGTGCCTGGGCAATCCAGGGGTCCTATGGCTACACCTTC
CAWAIQGSYGYTF
>TRBV20-1|TRBJ2-2|-|few
TGCAGTGCTAGTTCGGGCAGGGGAAACACCGGGGAGCTGTTTTTT
CSASSGRGNTGELFF
>TRBV6-4|TRBJ1-4|-|-
TGTGCCAGCGGAGGGGATGAAAAACTGTTTTTT
CASGGDEKLFF
>TRBV2|TRBJ2-1|TRBD2|few
TGTGCCAGCAGAGCGGGGGGGCCGTCGAATGAGCAGTTCTTC
CASRAGGPSNEQFF